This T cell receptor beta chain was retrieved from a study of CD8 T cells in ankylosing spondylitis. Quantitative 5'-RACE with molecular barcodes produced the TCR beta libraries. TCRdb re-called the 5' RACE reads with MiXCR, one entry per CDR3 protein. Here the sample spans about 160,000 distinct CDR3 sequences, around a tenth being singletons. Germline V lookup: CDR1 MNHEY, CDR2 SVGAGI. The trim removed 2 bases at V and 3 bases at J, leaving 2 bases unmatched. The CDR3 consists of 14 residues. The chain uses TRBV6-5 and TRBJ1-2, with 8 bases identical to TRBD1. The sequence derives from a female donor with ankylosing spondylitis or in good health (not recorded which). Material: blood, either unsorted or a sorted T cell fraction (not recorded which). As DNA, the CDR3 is TGTGCCAGCAGTTACGCACAGGGGGACTATGGCTACACCTTC. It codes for CASSYAQGDYGYTF.